This TCR beta chain was obtained from a study of control samples from healthy donors and cancer patients. Looked up from germline, CDR1 is MDHEN and CDR2 is SYDVKM. The CDR3 is 14 residues long. V was shortened by 7 bases and J by 9 bases, with 19 bases between the two germline ends. Sequencing used immunoSEQ multiplex PCR; TCRdb keeps in-frame clones, though not all of them. The sample contains fewer than 500,000 clones, over 75% of which appear only once. The sample was PBMCs. This TCR was sampled from a man in his forties with head and neck cancer. The chain is built from TRBV28 and TRBJ2-1; D tentatively fits TRBD1 or TRBD2 (7 bases each). CDR3 sequence: CASMRGGQRGEQFF. The CDR3, as DNA: TGTGCCAGCATGAGGGGGGGACAGAGGGGTGAGCAGTTCTTC.